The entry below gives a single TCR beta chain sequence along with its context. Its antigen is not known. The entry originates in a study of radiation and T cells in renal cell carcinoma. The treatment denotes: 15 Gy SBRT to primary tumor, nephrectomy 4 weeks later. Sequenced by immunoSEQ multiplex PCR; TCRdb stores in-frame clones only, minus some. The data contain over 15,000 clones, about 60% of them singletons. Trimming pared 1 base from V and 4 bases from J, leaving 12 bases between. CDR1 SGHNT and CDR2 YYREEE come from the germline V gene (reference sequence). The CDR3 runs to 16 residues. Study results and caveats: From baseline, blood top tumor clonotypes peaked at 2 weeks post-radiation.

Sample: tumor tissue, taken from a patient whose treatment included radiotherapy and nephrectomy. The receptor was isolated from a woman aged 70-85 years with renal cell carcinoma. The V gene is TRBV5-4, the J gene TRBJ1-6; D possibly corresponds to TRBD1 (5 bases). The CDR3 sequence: CASSLWTGTYNSPLHF. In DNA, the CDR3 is TGTGCCAGCAGCTTGTGGACGGGGACGTATAATTCACCCCTCCACTTT.